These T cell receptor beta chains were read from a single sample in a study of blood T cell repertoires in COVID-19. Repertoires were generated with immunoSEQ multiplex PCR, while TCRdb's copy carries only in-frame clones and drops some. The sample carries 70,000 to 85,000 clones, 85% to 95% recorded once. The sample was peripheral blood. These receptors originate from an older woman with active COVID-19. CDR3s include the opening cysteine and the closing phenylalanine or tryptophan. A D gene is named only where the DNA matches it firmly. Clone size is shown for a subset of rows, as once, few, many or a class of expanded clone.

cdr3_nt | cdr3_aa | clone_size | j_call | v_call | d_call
TGCAGTGCTATTGGACTGGAGAGGCAGTTCTTC | CSAIGLERQFF | once | TRBJ2-1 | TRBV20-1 | .
TGTGCCAGTAGTATAGATGGGTCTGGGAGGGCCAACTACAATGAGCAGTTCTTC | CASSIDGSGRANYNEQFF | . | TRBJ2-1 | TRBV19 | TRBD2
TGTGCCAGCTCCCTGTACGGGACTAGCGGGAAGGAGACCCAGTACTTC | CASSLYGTSGKETQYF | . | TRBJ2-5 | TRBV18 | TRBD2
TGTGCCAGCAGCGTAAATTCTGCGGGAGGAGGCGAGCAGTACTTC | CASSVNSAGGGEQYF | . | TRBJ2-7 | TRBV9 | TRBD2
TGTGCCAGTAAAAGACTAGCGGAAAACACCGGGGAGCTGTTTTTT | CASKRLAENTGELFF | . | TRBJ2-2 | TRBV19 | TRBD2
TGTGCCAGCAGGCCGCGATTACCCCTAGCGGGAGGTGTCTACAATGAGCAGTTCTTC | CASRPRLPLAGGVYNEQFF | . | TRBJ2-1 | TRBV28 | TRBD2
TGTGCCAGCAGCCCGGCAACAGGGGGCAACGAAAAACTGTTTTTT | CASSPATGGNEKLFF | . | TRBJ1-4 | TRBV11-2 | TRBD1
TGTGCCAGCAGCCCGGGAGTCGAGACCCAGTACTTC | CASSPGVETQYF | . | TRBJ2-5 | TRBV7-9 | .
TGTGCCAGCAGCCACCGGACTAGCGGGAGGCCCCTCTTC | CASSHRTSGRPLF | . | TRBJ2-7 | TRBV3-1/TRBV3-2 | TRBD2
TGTGCCAGCAGCTTGGTACACTACAATGAGCAGTTCTTC | CASSLVHYNEQFF | . | TRBJ2-1 | TRBV5-6 | .
TGTGCCAGCTCCTCCAGGGCTTCGAACACCGGGGAGCTGTTTTTT | CASSSRASNTGELFF | . | TRBJ2-2 | TRBV18 | .
TGTGCCAGCAGTCCACAGGGCTATGGCTACACCTTC | CASSPQGYGYTF | . | TRBJ1-2 | TRBV28 | .
TGTGCCACTAGCAGACAAACTAGCGGGGGACACCCTATCTACGAGCAGTACTTC | CATSRQTSGGHPIYEQYF | . | TRBJ2-7 | TRBV24-1 | TRBD2
TGTGCCAGCAGTCCCTGGACAGGGGGCGGGAATGAGCAGTTCTTC | CASSPWTGGGNEQFF | . | TRBJ2-1 | TRBV6-2/TRBV6-3 | TRBD1
TGTGCCAGCAGCTTAGGTGGCGGGACTACCTACGAGCAGTACTTC | CASSLGGGTTYEQYF | . | TRBJ2-7 | TRBV13 | TRBD2
TGTGCCAGCAGTGATTGGGGGGAGTGGAACGAGCAGTACTTC | CASSDWGEWNEQYF | . | TRBJ2-7 | TRBV6-1 | .